The source of this T cell receptor (beta chain) is a study of T cell clonality in common variable immunodeficiency. General study points: Fewer deletions and N-nucleotide insertions were reportedly seen in common variable immunodeficiency TCR beta sequences.

This clone was seen more than once but under ten times. The antigen is not known. The read falls 3 residues short of the CDR3 end, and the missing part is taken from the germline J gene. Germline loops: CDR1 KGHSH, CDR2 LQKENI. The germline V and J ends were trimmed by 6 bases and 2 bases, with 10 bases remaining between them. This CDR3 contains 13 residues. The table came from immunoSEQ multiplex PCR; TCRdb's copy has only in-frame clones and leaves some out. In total the sample includes some 26,000 clones, none of them seen once. This clonotype originated in a human donor with common variable immunodeficiency. V is TRBV18 and J is TRBJ1-1; D may be TRBD1 (6 bases). Specimen: peripheral blood mononuclear cells. The CDR3 spells CASSSDSNTEAFF. CDR3 DNA (partial): TGTGCCAGCTCGTCGGACAGCAACACTGAA.